This TCR beta chain was documented in a study of CD8+ T cells in alopecia areata (dated by TCRdb to between 2017 and 2018). In terms of the full investigation: The treated patients took part in an open-label pilot trial in which moderate-to-severe alopecia areata was treated with oral tofacitinib at 5 to 10 mg twice daily. Tofacitinib was administered for 6 to 18 months, and 6 months of follow-up off drug were then conducted to assess delayed response and recurrence. High-throughput TCRbeta sequencing was used to examine T cell clonal expansion in alopecia areata in both the C3H/HeJ mouse model and human patients. Human TCRbeta sequencing covered scalp tissue and sorted CD4+ and CD8+ peripheral blood T cells from patchy and totalis/universalis alopecia areata patients and healthy controls. Biopsies were taken from tofacitinib-treated patients at baseline and again at 4 and 24 weeks into treatment, and several of those patients also had a later scalp biopsy. Clonality in the scalp was compared among normal scalp (n=4), patchy alopecia areata scalp (n=8), and alopecia totalis/universalis scalp (n=8). RNA came from the PAXgene miRNA kit for fixed scalp, the miRNeasy kit for PBMCs, and the RNeasy kit for mouse skin. Amplification of TCRbeta CDR3 regions was done by immunoSEQ multiplex PCR using 35 Vbeta forward primers and 13 Jbeta reverse primers.

Lesional scalp punch biopsies and peripheral blood were collected from alopecia areata patients. After PBMCs were isolated by density centrifugation and stained for CD3, CD4 and CD8, a FACSAria was used to sort CD4+ and CD8+ T cells. Germline trimming amounts to 6 bases on V and 3 bases on J, with 11 as the count of junction bases outside the gene matches. According to the germline V gene (reference sequence), CDR1 reads MNHNY and CDR2 reads SVGAGI. The CDR3 sequence holds 16 residues, the cysteine and phenylalanine included. CDR3 DNA is the only sequence kept; it has 48 bases, read in frame from the first base. Library preparation employed the immunoSEQ multiplex PCR assay. To provide template for TCR sequencing, every sample had RNA extracted and reverse transcribed into cDNA. SuperScript III was used to make first-strand cDNA, primed with a 2:1 mix of oligo-dT and random hexamers. A synthetic immune receptor repertoire was used to gauge amplification bias, and whatever bias remained was removed computationally. As for how the authors treated the data: Raw reads were preprocessed to remove errors, and CDR3 was defined by IMGT conventions from the conserved cysteine to phenylalanine. Clonality was computed by normalizing Shannon entropy by log2 of the number of productive unique TCRs and subtracting the result from 1. CD4 or CD8 identity of scalp clones was inferred by cross-referencing scalp TCRbeta sequences with sorted blood CD4 and CD8 repertoires. Imported from immuneACCESS, the table was reduced by TCRdb to in-frame sequences with V and J called. These copies leave out some clones; in studies compared against another copy, an unresolved V gene accounts for under half, and the cause of the remainder is not known. That table is the source of V, J and clone size, and D and trimming were worked out from the DNA. In all, the sample holds fewer than 150,000 clones, and less than 45% of those were seen once. 3% to 3.5% of the sample is in the top ten clones.

This clone occurred a few times. The specificity of this receptor is unknown. No base qualities exist here, and no much larger clone lies one base off it. Results and caveats for the whole study, not just this receptor: Scalp TCR repertoire analysis is complicated because resident alphabeta T cells in normal human skin are also sequenced, whereas mouse skin is dominated by gammadelta T cells. Compared with normal scalp, lesional scalp had higher clonality and more expanded CD8+ clones, particularly in alopecia totalis/universalis, a pattern that suggests antigenic drive. Shared TCR sequences between patients were less evident than in mice, which may be partly attributable to HLA diversity in the patient population.

This receptor was identified in a human donor with alopecia areata. The rearranged chain carries TRBV6-6 and TRBJ2-3, with 8 bases in between that match TRBD1. Sequencing was performed on CD4+ T cells sorted from blood. Here the CDR3 is given as CASRPPRQGRTDTQYF. The nucleotide sequence is TGTGCCAGCAGGCCTCCCAGACAGGGGAGGACAGATACGCAGTATTTT.